Below, one TCR beta chain is given with its context. The sample is drawn from a study of cytomegalovirus exposure and HLA in healthy donors. Primers: 60 Vbeta forward and 13 Jbeta reverse. This table comes from immunoSEQ multiplex PCR, and its TCRdb copy is limited to in-frame clones, with some not included. Of 150,000 to 200,000 clones in the sample, roughly four fifths were seen once. The germline V and J ends were trimmed by 3 bases and 3 bases, with 5 bases remaining between them. Per germline, CDR1 DFQATT and CDR2 SNEGSKA (reference sequence). This CDR3 has 11 residues. The V call is TRBV20-1, the J call TRBJ2-5; D is unresolved. The material sequenced was PBMCs. The origin of this receptor is a woman under 30 in good health and CMV-seronegative. This chain's CDR3 is CSARAEETQYF. CDR3 bases: TGCAGTGCTAGGGCTGAAGAGACCCAGTACTTC.